This is a list of T cell receptor beta chains from one sample in a study of blood T cell repertoires in COVID-19. Clones were sequenced by immunoSEQ multiplex PCR, and TCRdb holds only the in-frame ones, with some missing. The profile shows hundreds of thousands of clones, about 87% of them singletons. The material sequenced was peripheral blood. Receptor source: a man between 65 and 85 years old with acute or convalescent COVID-19. The CDR3 runs from the conserved cysteine through the conserved F or W. A D gene is named only where the DNA matches it firmly. Clone size is stated in some rows and not others, as once, few, many or a class when expanded.

clone_size,d_call,j_call,v_call,cdr3_aa,cdr3_nt
few,.,TRBJ1-1,TRBV4-3,CASSQDAGGGTEAFF,TGCGCCAGCAGCCAAGATGCGGGGGGTGGCACTGAAGCTTTCTTT
.,.,TRBJ1-4,TRBV7-2,CASSLGIRNEKLFF,TGTGCCAGCAGCCTCGGGATCCGTAATGAAAAACTGTTTTTT
.,.,TRBJ2-1,TRBV7-2,CASSLVGGYNEQFF,TGTGCCAGCAGCTTAGTAGGGGGCTACAATGAGCAGTTCTTC
.,TRBD1,TRBJ1-2,TRBV28,CASSPDRGGLDYGYTF,TGTGCCAGCAGTCCGGACAGGGGTGGCCTTGACTATGGCTACACCTTC
.,.,TRBJ2-7,TRBV5-1,CASSPGTPWGYEQYF,TGCGCCAGCAGCCCCGGGACTCCCTGGGGATACGAGCAGTACTTC
few,TRBD1,TRBJ1-2,TRBV6-6,CASKPGQPNYGYTF,TGTGCCAGCAAACCGGGACAGCCGAACTATGGCTACACCTTC
.,TRBD1,TRBJ1-6,TRBV30,CACSGQFNSPLHF,TGTGCCTGTTCGGGACAGTTTAATTCACCCCTCCACTTT
once,TRBD1,TRBJ1-2,TRBV7-9,CASSLPGQVYGYTF,TGTGCCAGCAGCTTGCCCGGACAGGTTTATGGCTACACCTTC
.,.,TRBJ1-3,TRBV7-9,CASQGSGNTIYF,TGTGCCAGCCAGGGCTCTGGAAACACCATATATTTT
.,.,TRBJ1-2,TRBV7-9,CASSLGSQGAPHYGYTF,TGTGCCAGCAGCTTAGGGTCACAGGGAGCCCCACACTATGGCTACACCTTC